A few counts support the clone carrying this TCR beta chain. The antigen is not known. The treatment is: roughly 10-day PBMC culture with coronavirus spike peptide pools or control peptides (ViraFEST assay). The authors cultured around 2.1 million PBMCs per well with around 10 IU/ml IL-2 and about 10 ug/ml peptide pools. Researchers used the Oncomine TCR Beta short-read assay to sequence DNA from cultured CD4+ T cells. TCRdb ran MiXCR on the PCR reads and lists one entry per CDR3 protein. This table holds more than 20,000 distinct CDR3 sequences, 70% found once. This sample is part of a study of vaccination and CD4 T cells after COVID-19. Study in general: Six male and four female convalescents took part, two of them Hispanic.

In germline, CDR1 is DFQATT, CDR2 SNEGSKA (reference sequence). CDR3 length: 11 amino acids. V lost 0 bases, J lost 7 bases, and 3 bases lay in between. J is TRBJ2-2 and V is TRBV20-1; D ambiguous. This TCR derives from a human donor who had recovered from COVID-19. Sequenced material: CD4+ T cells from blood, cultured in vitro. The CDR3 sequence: CSARDLGELFF. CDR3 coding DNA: TGCAGTGCTAGAGATCTCGGGGAGCTGTTTTTT.